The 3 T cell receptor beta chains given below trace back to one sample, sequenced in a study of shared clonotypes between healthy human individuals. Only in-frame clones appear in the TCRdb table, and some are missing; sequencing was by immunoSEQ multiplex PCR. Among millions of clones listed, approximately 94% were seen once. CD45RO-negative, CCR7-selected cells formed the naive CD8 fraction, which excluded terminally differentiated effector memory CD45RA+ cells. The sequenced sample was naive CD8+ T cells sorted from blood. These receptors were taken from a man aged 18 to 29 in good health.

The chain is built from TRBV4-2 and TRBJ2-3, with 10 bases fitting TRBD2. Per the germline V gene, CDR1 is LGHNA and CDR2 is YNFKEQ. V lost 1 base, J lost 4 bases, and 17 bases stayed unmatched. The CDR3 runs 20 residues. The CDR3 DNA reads TGTGCCAGCAGCCAAGGGAGCGGGGGGGACCTTCCCTACCCCGCAGATACGCAGTATTTT. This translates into CASSQGSGGDLPYPADTQYF.

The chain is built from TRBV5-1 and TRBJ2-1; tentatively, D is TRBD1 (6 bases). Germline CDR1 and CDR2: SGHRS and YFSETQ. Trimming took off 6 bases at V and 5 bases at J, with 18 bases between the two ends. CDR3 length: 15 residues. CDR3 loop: CASKFGAGVNNEQFF. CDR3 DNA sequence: TGCGCCAGCAAATTTGGGGCAGGGGTAAACAATGAGCAGTTCTTC.

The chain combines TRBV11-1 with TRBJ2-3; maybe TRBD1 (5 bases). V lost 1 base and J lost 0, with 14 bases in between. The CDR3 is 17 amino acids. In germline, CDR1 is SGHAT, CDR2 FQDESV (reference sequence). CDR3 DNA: TGTGCCAGCAGCTTAGTAGCCCCAGGGCCTAGCACAGATACGCAGTATTTT. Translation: CASSLVAPGPSTDTQYF.